This T cell receptor (beta chain) emerged from a study of spatial heterogeneity in lung cancer. The time point denotes: sample taken at primary tumor resection. The study sequenced unsorted whole RNA from tumor, nontumor lung or frozen PBMC. From the 5' RACE reads, TCRdb called clonotypes with MiXCR, one entry per CDR3 protein. In the table there are 15,000 to 20,000 distinct CDR3 sequences, more than 5.5% of which are singletons. General study points: Mutation tallies in tumors tracked expanded intratumoral alpha and beta TCR counts.

This clonotype appeared many times. The antigen remains undetermined. Being off target in a library aimed at alpha chains, this beta chain has a size of little meaning. Sample: lung tumor tissue, taken at surgery. The sequence was collected from a male donor with early-stage non-small cell lung cancer.

Here the CDR3 DNA reads TGCGCCAGCAGCCAAGTCCCGGGACTAGCGTTCACCGGGGAGCTGTTTTTT. Translation gives CASSQVPGLAFTGELFF. This chain uses TRBV5-1 with TRBJ2-2, with 10 positions matching TRBD2. Trimming at V came to 4 bases and at J to 4 bases, leaving 10 bases not matched to a gene. The CDR3 length is 17 residues. CDR1 is SGHRS, CDR2 YFSETQ, per germline.